A selection of T cell receptor beta chains follows, all from one sample in a study of T cell responses to AZD1222 COVID-19 vaccine. Profiling relied on immunoSEQ multiplex PCR, and the TCRdb table lists in-frame clones only, not all of them. The data hold over 150,000 clones, with around 90% observed a single time. Source: peripheral blood, taken on day 0 of AZD1222 vaccination. All receptors come from an adult in good health. The CDR3 runs from the conserved cysteine through the conserved F or W. The D gene is left open where the match is weak. Clone size is given for some rows only: seen once, a few or many times, or a class if the clone is expanded.

TRBV12-3/TRBV12-4	TRBJ2-7	.	.	TGTGCCAGCTGGGCGGGGGCCGAGCAGTACTTC	CASWAGAEQYF
TRBV24-1	TRBJ2-1	.	.	TGTGCCACCAGTGATTTGCGGTACAATGAGCAGTTCTTC	CATSDLRYNEQFF
TRBV5-1	TRBJ1-1	.	.	TGCGCCAGCAGCTTAGGGGGACACGACACTGAAGCTTTCTTT	CASSLGGHDTEAFF
TRBV2	TRBJ2-7	few	TRBD2	TGTGCCAGCAAAGGGACTAGGGACTACGAGCAGTACTTC	CASKGTRDYEQYF
TRBV7-6	TRBJ2-4	once	.	TGTGCCAGCAGCTTAGGCTCCGGGGGCGCGGTCAACTTC	CASSLGSGGAVNF
TRBV19	TRBJ2-1	.	TRBD2	TGTGCCAGTAGTATAGATCTAGCGGGGGAGCGAAATGAGCAGTTCTTC	CASSIDLAGERNEQFF
TRBV4-2	TRBJ2-1	.	TRBD2	TGTGCCAGCAGCCAATCCGCGTCCCCCCGGGGGGGAAATGAGCAGTTCTTC	CASSQSASPRGGNEQFF
TRBV6-5	TRBJ1-6	once	.	TGTGCCAGCCTTCAGGGATATTCACCCCTCCACTTT	CASLQGYSPLHF
TRBV19	TRBJ2-2	.	TRBD2	TGTGCCAGTAGTATTCTAGCGGGAGGGCCCGGCACCGGGGAGCTGTTTTTT	CASSILAGGPGTGELFF
TRBV5-1	TRBJ1-2	once	.	TGCGCCAGCAGCTTGAAGGGTGAAGGCTACACCTTC	CASSLKGEGYTF
TRBV2	TRBJ2-7	.	.	TGTGCCACGAAGACCAACCGGGACATCACGGTCTACGAGCAGTACTTC	CATKTNRDITVYEQYF
TRBV2	TRBJ2-5	.	TRBD2	TGTGCCAGCGCCCCTAGCGGGGCCCAAGAGACCCAGTACTTC	CASAPSGAQETQYF
TRBV20-1	TRBJ1-1	.	.	TGCAGTGCTAGAGATGACCGGAGAGCTTTCTTT	CSARDDRRAFF
TRBV5-8	TRBJ1-1	.	.	TGTGCCAGCAGCTTGGGGGGTACGACTGAAGCTTTCTTT	CASSLGGTTEAFF